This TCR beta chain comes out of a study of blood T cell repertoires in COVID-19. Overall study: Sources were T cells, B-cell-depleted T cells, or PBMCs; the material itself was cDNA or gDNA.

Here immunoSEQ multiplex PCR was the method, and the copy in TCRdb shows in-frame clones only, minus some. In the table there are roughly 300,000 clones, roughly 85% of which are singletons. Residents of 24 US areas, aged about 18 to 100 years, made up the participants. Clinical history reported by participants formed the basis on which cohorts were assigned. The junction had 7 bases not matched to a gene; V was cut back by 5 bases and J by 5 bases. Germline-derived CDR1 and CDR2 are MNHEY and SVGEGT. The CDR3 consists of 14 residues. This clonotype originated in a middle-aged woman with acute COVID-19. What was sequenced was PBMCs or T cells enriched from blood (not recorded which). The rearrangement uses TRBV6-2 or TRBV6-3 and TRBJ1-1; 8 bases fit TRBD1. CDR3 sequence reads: CASSNYRGETEAFF. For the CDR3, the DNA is TGTGCCAGCAGTAACTACAGGGGGGAGACTGAAGCTTTCTTT.